The 21 T cell receptor beta chains in this list originate from one sample, sequenced in a study of cytomegalovirus exposure and HLA in healthy donors. PCR employed 60 Vbeta and 13 Jbeta primers. The method was immunoSEQ multiplex PCR; TCRdb's version includes in-frame clones alone and lacks a portion of them. This sample carries 200,000 to 250,000 clones, with 0.75% to 1% going to the ten biggest clones. The sequencing sample was made of PBMCs. The receptors derive from a woman between 25 and 40 years old in good health and CMV-seropositive.

This rearrangement joins TRBV28 to TRBJ1-4; D may be TRBD1 (6 bases). Germline CDR1 is MDHEN and CDR2 is SYDVKM. V lost 10 bases and J lost 5, with 20 bases in between. The CDR3 length is 15 residues. The chain's CDR3 is CATSSGQSQNEKLFF. DNA for the CDR3: TGTGCCACTTCCTCCGGACAGAGCCAAAATGAAAAACTGTTTTTT.

The V and J genes are TRBV2 and TRBJ2-7; 12 bases fit TRBD1. Looked up from germline, CDR1 is SNHLY and CDR2 is FYNNEI. This CDR3 spans 15 amino acids. V gave up 6 bases and J gave up 7 bases; unmatched junction bases: 10. CDR3: CASREPGQGAWEQYF. The CDR3 nucleotides are TGTGCCAGCAGAGAACCGGGACAGGGGGCGTGGGAGCAGTACTTC.

This chain connects TRBV28 to TRBJ2-3; D is unresolved. Germline CDR1 is MDHEN and CDR2 is SYDVKM. V was pared by 5 bases and J by 0 bases, with 12 bases between. This CDR3 spans 15 amino acids. CDR3 sequence (DNA): TGTGCCAGCAGTCCTAGTCCCTCTAGCACAGATACGCAGTATTTT. This translates into CASSPSPSSTDTQYF.

The chain joins TRBV10-2 to TRBJ1-6; 8 bases agree with TRBD1. The germline V gene has CDR1 WSHSY and CDR2 SAAADI. The CDR3 has 15 amino acids. J was trimmed by 5 bases and V by 6 bases; bases with no gene match: 6. CDR3 loop: CASRGQALDNSPLHF. CDR3 coding DNA: TGCGCCAGCAGGGGACAGGCCTTGGATAATTCACCCCTCCACTTT.

V usage is TRBV5-6 and J usage is TRBJ2-7, with 8 bases that match TRBD2. This CDR3 comprises 15 residues. Germline CDR1 is SGHDT and CDR2 is YYEEEE. V trimming: 0 bases; J trimming: 7 bases; junction bases outside the gene matches: 9. CDR3 amino acids: CASSLVPGGPGEQYF. The CDR3 DNA sequence: TGTGCCAGCAGCTTGGTTCCGGGAGGGCCCGGTGAGCAGTACTTC.

V is TRBV6-4 and J is TRBJ1-1, with 7 nucleotides matching TRBD1. The trim removed 0 bases at V and 8 bases at J, leaving 3 bases unmatched. This CDR3 has 13 residues. The V gene's germline CDR1 is MRHNA and CDR2 SNTAGT. The CDR3 DNA sequence: TGTGCCAGCAGTGACTCGACAGGGACAGAAGCTTTCTTT. Translation: CASSDSTGTEAFF.

The V gene is TRBV7-6, the J gene TRBJ1-6; 8 bases line up with TRBD1. Germline V CDR1 and CDR2: SGHVS, FNYEAQ. The CDR3 runs to 15 residues. After removal of 2 bases from V and 8 bases from J, the junction contained 5 bases not matched to a gene. CDR3 nucleotides: TGTGCCAGCAGCTTAAATGGACAGGGCGATTCACCCCTCCACTTT. Its protein product is CASSLNGQGDSPLHF.

This chain joins TRBV5-4 and TRBJ2-1; TRBD2 aligns across 8 bases. Germline V gene data show CDR1 as SGHNT and CDR2 as YYREEE (reference sequence). V dropped 2 bases and J dropped 7; count of bases not matched to a gene: 11. The CDR3 contains 16 residues. The CDR3 DNA reads as TGTGCCAGCAGCTTCCCTGGGGGACTAGGGATGAATGAGCAGTTCTTC. This gives the protein CASSFPGGLGMNEQFF. Full variable domain (remainder filled in from reference TRBV5-4 and TRBJ2-1): ETGVTQSPTHLIKTRGQQVTLRCSSQSGHNTVSWYQQALGQGPQFIFQYYREEENGRGNFPPRFSGLQFPNYSSELNVNALELDDSALYLCASSFPGGLGMNEQFFGPGTRLTVL.

This chain connects TRBV7-9 to TRBJ2-5; 9 bases map to TRBD1. The CDR3 covers 15 residues. Germline V CDR1 and CDR2: SEHNR, FQNEAQ (reference sequence). V trimming: 4 bases; J trimming: 2 bases; junction bases outside the gene matches: 5. As DNA, the CDR3 is TGTGCCAGCAGCTCAGTCGACAGGGGGCAAGAGACCCAGTACTTC. Protein sequence: CASSSVDRGQETQYF.

This rearrangement joins TRBV7-9 to TRBJ1-5; 9 nucleotides agree with TRBD1. The germline V gene encodes CDR1 SEHNR and CDR2 FQNEAQ (reference sequence). CDR3 length equals 15 residues. The V segment lost 5 bases and the J segment 5 bases; nucleotides outside the gene matches: 7. CDR3 nucleotide sequence: TGTGCCAGCAGCCGTCCGGGACAGGGTTATCAGCCCCAGCATTTT. It translates to CASSRPGQGYQPQHF. Together with reference TRBV7-9 and TRBJ1-5, the CDR3 gives the full variable domain: DTGVSQNPRHKITKRGQNVTFRCDPISEHNRLYWYRQTLGQGPEFLTYFQNEAQLEKSRLLSDRFSAERPKGSFSTLEIQRTEQGDSAMYLCASSRPGQGYQPQHFGDGTRLSIL.

The V and J genes are TRBV4-3 and TRBJ2-1; 7 positions agree with TRBD2. Germline V gene sequence: CDR1 LGHNA, CDR2 YSLEER. V shed 0 bases and J 3 bases; nucleotides not matched to a gene: 11. The CDR3 is made up of 18 amino acids. The CDR3 nucleotides read TGCGCCAGCAGCCAAGATCCCCCGGCCAGCGGGGTCTACAATGAGCAGTTCTTC. Amino acid sequence: CASSQDPPASGVYNEQFF.

The gene calls are TRBV11-3 and TRBJ2-1; 9 bases are a match to TRBD1. The CDR3 is 15 residues long. Germline V gene sequence: CDR1 SGHNT, CDR2 YENEEA. V dropped 3 bases and J dropped 0; count of bases not matched to a gene: 0. The CDR3 DNA is TGTGCCAGCAGCTTGGGACAGGGCTCCTACAATGAGCAGTTCTTC. Amino acid sequence: CASSLGQGSYNEQFF.

The chain is built from TRBV27 and TRBJ1-5, with D unresolved. The CDR3 totals 14 residues. V lost 6 bases to trimming and J lost 6 bases, with 15 bases between them. Germline-derived CDR1 and CDR2 are MNHEY and SMNVEV (reference sequence). In DNA, the CDR3 is TGTGCCAGCAGCTCATCTCTTACAGCTCAGCCCCAGCATTTT. Translating gives CASSSSLTAQPQHF.

The chain combines TRBV4-1 with TRBJ1-5; 7 nucleotides match TRBD1. The V segment lost 1 base and the J segment 3 bases; nucleotides outside the gene matches: 3. Germline lookup yields CDR1 MGHRA and CDR2 YSYEKL. CDR3 length equals 15 residues. The CDR3 sequence: CASSQGTGNNQPQHF. Here the CDR3 DNA reads TGCGCCAGCAGCCAAGGGACAGGTAACAATCAGCCCCAGCATTTT.

The rearrangement joins TRBV5-8 to TRBJ1-5; perhaps TRBD1 as D (5 bases). This CDR3 has 17 amino acids. Per the germline V gene, CDR1 is SGHTS and CDR2 is YDEGEE. Trimming cost V 3 bases and J 0 bases, with 16 bases left between them. This CDR3 reads CASSWEGRSNSNQPQHF. CDR3 coding DNA: TGTGCCAGCAGCTGGGAGGGACGGTCTAATAGCAATCAGCCCCAGCATTTT. Full variable domain (rest looked up from reference TRBV5-8 and TRBJ1-5): EAGVTQSPTHLIKTRGQQATLRCSPISGHTSVYWYQQALGLGLQFLLWYDEGEERNRGNFPPRFSGRQFPNYSSELNVNALELEDSALYLCASSWEGRSNSNQPQHFGDGTRLSIL.

The V gene is TRBV4-3, the J gene TRBJ2-5; TRBD2 matches 9 bases. The last part of the DNA fits TRBJ2-7 better; the J call may be wrong. CDR3 length: 14 residues. The germline gives CDR1 LGHNA, CDR2 YSLEER. The CDR3 region has the DNA TGCGCCAGCAGCTCCCTCCCAGCGGGAGGCGAGCAGTACTTC. Translating it yields CASSSLPAGGEQYF.

V and J are TRBV27 and TRBJ1-3, with TRBD1 matching over 11 bases. The junction had 7 bases not matched to a gene; V was cut back by 5 bases and J by 4 bases. Germline V lookup: CDR1 MNHEY, CDR2 SMNVEV (reference sequence). CDR3 length: 16 amino acids. The CDR3, as DNA: TGTGCCAGCAGTCCCTGGACAGGGGGCATGGGAAACACCATATATTTT. Encoded protein: CASSPWTGGMGNTIYF.

The chain links TRBV15 to TRBJ2-1, with TRBD1 matching 9 bases. The CDR3 consists of 16 residues. Trimming removed 5 bases from V and 9 bases from J; junction bases left unmatched: 14. Looked up from germline, CDR1 is LNHNV and CDR2 is YYDKDF (reference sequence). CDR3 residues: CATSRQTGGIAGEQFF. In nucleotides, the CDR3 is TGTGCCACCAGCCGCCAGACAGGGGGAATTGCGGGTGAGCAGTTCTTC.

V usage is TRBV5-1 and J usage is TRBJ2-3, with 9 positions matching TRBD1. CDR1 and CDR2 (germline): SGHRS, YFSETQ. The V segment lost 3 bases and the J segment 0 bases; nucleotides outside the gene matches: 5. The CDR3 sequence is 16 residues long. The CDR3 region is CASSWGQGSSTDTQYF. DNA of the CDR3: TGCGCCAGCAGCTGGGGACAGGGATCTAGCACAGATACGCAGTATTTT.

The chain combines TRBV28 with TRBJ1-5; D is possibly TRBD1 (6 bases). Germline V CDR1 and CDR2: MDHEN, SYDVKM. Trimming removed 3 bases from V and 5 bases from J, with 14 bases in between. The CDR3 is 15 residues long. CDR3 in DNA: TGTGCCAGCAGTTTTCTAGGGGGGGGACATCAGCCCCAGCATTTT. It yields the protein CASSFLGGGHQPQHF.

The rearrangement links TRBV9 to TRBJ2-6; D gene uncertain. Germline-derived CDR1 and CDR2 are SGDLS and YYNGEE. The CDR3 covers 13 residues. V was cut by 5 bases and J by 0 bases, with 3 bases left in between. The CDR3 nucleotides are TGTGCCAGCAGGCGCTCTGGGGCCAACGTCCTGACTTTC. As protein: CASRRSGANVLTF.